One sample yielded the 8 T cell receptor beta chains listed below, sequenced in a study of CD8+ T cells in alopecia areata. Investigators isolated RNA and reverse transcribed it into cDNA to act as the sequencing template. Produced via immunoSEQ multiplex PCR; TCRdb's table is partial and in-frame only. The repertoire holds approximately 140,000 clones, with around 47% as singletons. Sequences were obtained from CD4+ T cells sorted from blood. The receptor source for this set is a human donor with alopecia areata.

The chain uses TRBV9 and TRBJ2-3, with D possibly TRBD1 on 5 matching bases. Germline V CDR1 and CDR2: SGDLS, YYNGEE. CDR3 length: 15 amino acids. V was clipped by 2 bases and J by 3 bases, with 13 bases between them. The CDR3, as DNA: TGTGCCAGCAGCGTTACAGGAGAGGATACAGATACGCAGTATTTT. This encodes CASSVTGEDTDTQYF.

This clone has only a few counts. The chain joins TRBV29-1 to TRBJ2-5; D is ambiguous. The CDR3 extends over 12 amino acids. V lost 4 bases, J lost 5 bases, and 11 bases lay in between. Germline V lookup: CDR1 SQVTM, CDR2 ANQGSEA. The CDR3 loop reads CSVVLGIETQYF. The DNA for the CDR3 is TGCAGCGTTGTTTTGGGGATCGAGACCCAGTACTTC.

Worth noting for this clone: One junction end disagrees with the germline gene, perhaps due to a read error. This chain connects TRBV2 to TRBJ2-6; 7 bases align to TRBD1. The germline CDR1 and CDR2 sequences are SNHLY and FYNNEI. The CDR3 is 15 residues long. CDR3 DNA: TGTGCCAGCAGGGAAGGGACAGCTGGGGCCAACGTCCTGACTTTC. It specifies CASREGTAGANVLTF.

At least ten counts were recorded for this clone. The genes are TRBV7-2 and TRBJ1-1, with D perhaps TRBD1 (6 bases). The CDR3 spans 13 residues. In germline, CDR1 is SGHTA, CDR2 FQGNSA. V was clipped by 4 bases and J by 7 bases, with 13 bases between them. CDR3 sequence: CASSSQGWGEAFF. The CDR3, as DNA: TGTGCCAGCAGCTCACAGGGATGGGGTGAAGCTTTCTTT.

The J gene is TRBJ2-7, the V gene TRBV29-1; D is unclear. The CDR3 covers 10 residues. V was clipped by 5 bases and J by 5 bases, with 7 bases between them. Looked up from germline, CDR1 is SQVTM and CDR2 is ANQGSEA. CDR3 amino acids: CSVSGNEQYF. The CDR3, as DNA: TGCAGCGTTTCTGGGAACGAGCAGTACTTC.

The chain employs TRBV6-5 and TRBJ2-1; D is unresolved. The germline gives CDR1 MNHEY, CDR2 SVGAGI. CDR3 length: 11 amino acids. The germline V and J ends were trimmed by 0 bases and 11 bases, with 5 bases remaining between them. The CDR3 spells CASSYSKKQFF. The CDR3 region has the DNA TGTGCCAGCAGTTACTCTAAGAAGCAGTTCTTC.

The chain is built from TRBV9 and TRBJ2-7; 8 bases agree with TRBD2. The CDR3 is made up of 14 amino acids. The trim removed 3 bases at V and 3 bases at J, leaving 5 bases unmatched. Germline V gene sequence: CDR1 SGDLS, CDR2 YYNGEE. For the CDR3, the DNA is TGTGCCAGCAGCGCGGGACTAGGGCTCTACGAGCAGTACTTC. Translating gives CASSAGLGLYEQYF.

Points on this clone: Other DNA sequences of this sample code for an identical CDR3. The CDR3 DNA follows: TGCAGCGTTGAGAGGCAGATGAACACTGAAGCTTTCTTT. It specifies CSVERQMNTEAFF. The chain couples TRBV29-1 to TRBJ1-1; no reliable D call. In germline, CDR1 is SQVTM, CDR2 ANQGSEA. V was shortened by 3 bases and J by 0 bases, with 8 bases between the two germline ends. The CDR3 length is 13 residues.